This T cell receptor (beta chain) came from a study of T cells in localized non-small cell lung cancer (dated by TCRdb to about 2020). Study-wide context: T cell repertoires of 236 early-stage NSCLC patients were analyzed, with tumors being compared against uninvolved tumor-adjacent lungs. Of the NSCLC patients, roughly 130 were male and roughly 100 were female, and the mean age was roughly 61 years. The cohort consisted of approximately 240 treatment-naive NSCLC patients whose localized lung tumors had been resected.

Results the study describes overall, beyond this receptor: A median of 57 of the top 100 tumor clones turned up in the paired uninvolved adjacent lung, and under 30 of those clones also ranked among the top 100 of that same adjacent lung. Longer overall survival was associated with higher T cell density in blood, whereas shorter survival was associated with higher clonality in adjacent lung. Uninvolved tumor-adjacent lung showed the highest T cell clonality, higher than tumor, which suggests more focused antigenic responses in the uninvolved tumor-adjacent lung. Because the study design was exploratory, TCR variables were selected using unadjusted p-values without false-discovery rate correction. Because multi-region tumor sequencing was not performed, intratumor heterogeneity could not be ruled out.

At diagnosis, tumor, uninvolved tumor-adjacent lung and peripheral blood were collected and then preserved as a mix of FFPE and fresh-frozen material. For TCR repertoire profiling, blood samples were analyzed in the form of peripheral blood mononuclear cells. A note on this clone: It has no known antigen specificity. Base qualities are not at hand, and no much larger clone is one base apart.

The immunoSEQ Assay was used to sequence TCR beta CDR3 regions from DNA. The paper's data handling went like this. T cell density was computed as TCR beta template counts normalized to usable DNA estimated by amplifying housekeeping genes. Using the preseqR package, richness was estimated by extrapolating to 120,000 templates for tissue samples and 400,000 templates for PBMC samples. Clonality was calculated as one minus Pielou's evenness. To identify tissue-enriched TCRs, differential abundance testing was run on productive amino-acid clonotypes with a minimum total count of 5 and an alpha of 0.1. The Jaccard Index and the Morisita Overlap Index were used to measure repertoire overlap between compartments. GLIPH grouped TCR beta CDR3s together with public tetramer-defined viral CDR3s, and a viral motif had to include at least three viral sequences and also show V-gene enrichment. Drawn from immuneACCESS, this table holds only the in-frame rearrangements with V and J called that TCRdb kept. Clones are partly lost; checked studies trace under half to an unresolved V gene and leave the rest unexplained. D and trimming come from the DNA, and the V and J calls and clone size come from that table. This sample lists about 20,000 clones; over 70% were detected once. About 12% of the sample comes from the top ten.

The receptor was isolated from a man between 40 and 70 years old with stage II squamous cell lung carcinoma. Here the sequenced sample was PBMCs, taken before any cancer treatment.

The CDR3 sequence is CASSTNDKAPSSYNEQFF. The nucleotide sequence reads TGTGCCAGCAGCACTAATGACAAGGCCCCCAGCTCCTACAATGAGCAGTTCTTC. The chain is made from TRBV21-1 and TRBJ2-1; the D call of TRBD1 is as the table states it, not checked on the DNA. TRBV21-1 is given as a pseudogene. Reading from cysteine to phenylalanine, the CDR3 counts 18 amino acids. Only CDR3 DNA remains: 54 bases, in frame from the first base.